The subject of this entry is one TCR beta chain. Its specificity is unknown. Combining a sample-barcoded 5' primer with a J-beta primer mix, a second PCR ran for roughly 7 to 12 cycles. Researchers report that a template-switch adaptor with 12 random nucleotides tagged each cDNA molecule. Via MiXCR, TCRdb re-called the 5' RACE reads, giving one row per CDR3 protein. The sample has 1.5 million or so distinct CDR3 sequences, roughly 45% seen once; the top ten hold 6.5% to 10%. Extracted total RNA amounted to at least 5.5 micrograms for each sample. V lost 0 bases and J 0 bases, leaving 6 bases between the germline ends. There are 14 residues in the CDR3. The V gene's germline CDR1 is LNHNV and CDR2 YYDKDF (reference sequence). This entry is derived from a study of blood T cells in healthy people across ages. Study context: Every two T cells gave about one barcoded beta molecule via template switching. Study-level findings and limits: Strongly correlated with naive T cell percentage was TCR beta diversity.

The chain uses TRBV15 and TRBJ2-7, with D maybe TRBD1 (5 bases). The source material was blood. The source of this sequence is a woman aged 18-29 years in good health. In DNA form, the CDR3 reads TGTGCCACCAGCAGAGATACAGGCTCCTACGAGCAGTACTTC. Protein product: CATSRDTGSYEQYF.